This TCR beta chain was captured by sequencing in a study of shared clonotypes between healthy human individuals. About the study: Every donor yielded three CD4 naive, three CD4 memory, two CD8 naive and one CD8 memory plate.

In the authors' methods: In the immunoSEQ data, sequences were junction-only and lacked quality scores, so filtering differed. Libraries were prepared by immunoSEQ multiplex PCR; TCRdb keeps only in-frame clonotypes and omits some of them. V and J calls and clone size are those listed in that table; D and trimming were worked out from the DNA. The table shows over 850,000 clones, with roughly 74% occurring only once. Germline V gene sequence: CDR1 GTSNPN, CDR2 SVGIG (reference sequence). V lost 8 bases and J lost 0, with 14 bases in between. This CDR3 region has 13 residues. This sequence was found in a man in his late teens or twenties in good health. Some clones in this sample may be carry-over from other donors' samples. V and J are TRBV30 and TRBJ2-7; D remains ambiguous. Material for sequencing was memory CD4+ T cells from PBMCs. The sample's subset: CD45RA-negative fraction. The CDR3 sequence: CAVTPKSSYEQYF. CDR3 bases: TGTGCCGTCACCCCAAAGAGCTCCTACGAGCAGTACTTC.